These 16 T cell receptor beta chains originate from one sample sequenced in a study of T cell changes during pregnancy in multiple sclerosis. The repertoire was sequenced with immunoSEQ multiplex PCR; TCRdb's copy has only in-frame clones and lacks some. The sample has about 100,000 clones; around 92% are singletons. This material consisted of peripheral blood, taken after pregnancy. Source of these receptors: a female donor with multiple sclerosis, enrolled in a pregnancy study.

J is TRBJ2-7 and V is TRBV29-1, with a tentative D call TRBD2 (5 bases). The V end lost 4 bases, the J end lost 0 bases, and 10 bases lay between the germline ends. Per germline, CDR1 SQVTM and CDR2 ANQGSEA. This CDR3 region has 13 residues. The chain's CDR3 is CSVGSGSSYEQYF. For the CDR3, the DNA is TGCAGCGTTGGGAGTGGGAGCTCCTACGAGCAGTACTTC.

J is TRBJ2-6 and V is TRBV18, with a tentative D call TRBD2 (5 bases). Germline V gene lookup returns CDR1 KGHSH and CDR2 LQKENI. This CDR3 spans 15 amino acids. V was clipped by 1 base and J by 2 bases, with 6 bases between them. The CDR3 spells CASSPQGAGANVLTF. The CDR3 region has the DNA TGTGCCAGCTCACCACAGGGAGCTGGGGCCAACGTCCTGACTTTC.

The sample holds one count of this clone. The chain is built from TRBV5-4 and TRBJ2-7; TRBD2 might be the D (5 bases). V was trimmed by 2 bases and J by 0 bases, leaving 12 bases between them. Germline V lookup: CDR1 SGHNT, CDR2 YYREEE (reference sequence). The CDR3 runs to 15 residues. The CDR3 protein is CASSLGGPSSYEQYF. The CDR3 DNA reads TGTGCCAGCAGCTTAGGCGGGCCAAGCTCCTACGAGCAGTACTTC.

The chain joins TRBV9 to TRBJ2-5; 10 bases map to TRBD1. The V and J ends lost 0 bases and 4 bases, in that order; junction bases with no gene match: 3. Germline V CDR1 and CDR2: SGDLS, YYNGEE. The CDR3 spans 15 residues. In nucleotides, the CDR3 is TGTGCCAGCAGCGTAGGACAGGGGGCTGCAGAGACCCAGTACTTC. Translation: CASSVGQGAAETQYF.

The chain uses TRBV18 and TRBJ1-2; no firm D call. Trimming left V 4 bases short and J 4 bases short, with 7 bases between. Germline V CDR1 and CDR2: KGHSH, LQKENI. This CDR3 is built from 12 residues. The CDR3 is CASSQQPYGYTF. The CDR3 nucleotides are TGTGCCAGCTCACAACAGCCCTATGGCTACACCTTC.

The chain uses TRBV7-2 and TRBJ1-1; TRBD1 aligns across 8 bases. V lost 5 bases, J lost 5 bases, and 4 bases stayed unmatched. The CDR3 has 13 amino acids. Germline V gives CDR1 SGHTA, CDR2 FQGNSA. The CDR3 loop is CASSQDRVTEAFF. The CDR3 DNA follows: TGTGCCAGCAGCCAGGACAGGGTGACTGAAGCTTTCTTT.

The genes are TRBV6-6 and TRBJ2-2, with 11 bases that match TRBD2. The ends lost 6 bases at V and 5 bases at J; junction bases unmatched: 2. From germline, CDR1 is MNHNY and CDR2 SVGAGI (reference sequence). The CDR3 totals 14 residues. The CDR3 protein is CASRPSGRTGELFF. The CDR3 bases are TGTGCCAGCAGGCCTAGCGGGAGGACCGGGGAGCTGTTTTTT.

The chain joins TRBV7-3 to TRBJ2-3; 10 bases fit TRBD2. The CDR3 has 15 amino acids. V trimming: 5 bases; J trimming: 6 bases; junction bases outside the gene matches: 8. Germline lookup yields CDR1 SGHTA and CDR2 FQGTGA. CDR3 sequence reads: CASSASGRGMDTQYF. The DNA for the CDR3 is TGTGCCAGCAGCGCCAGCGGGAGGGGAATGGATACGCAGTATTTT.

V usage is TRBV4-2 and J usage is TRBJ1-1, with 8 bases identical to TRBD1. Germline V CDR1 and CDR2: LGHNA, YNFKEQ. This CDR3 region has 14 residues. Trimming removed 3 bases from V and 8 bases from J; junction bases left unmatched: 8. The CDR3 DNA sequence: TGTGCCAGCAGCCAGGCTCGGACAGGGCTAGAAGCTTTCTTT. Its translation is CASSQARTGLEAFF.

This CDR3 is CASSLSWTLYEQYF. The DNA for the CDR3 is TGTGCCAGCAGTTTATCCTGGACACTTTACGAGCAGTACTTC. The chain uses TRBV28 and TRBJ2-7; possible D gene TRBD1, 5 bases. Germline V gene sequence: CDR1 MDHEN, CDR2 SYDVKM. The CDR3 covers 14 residues. The V end lost 1 base, the J end lost 4 bases, and 11 bases lay between the germline ends.

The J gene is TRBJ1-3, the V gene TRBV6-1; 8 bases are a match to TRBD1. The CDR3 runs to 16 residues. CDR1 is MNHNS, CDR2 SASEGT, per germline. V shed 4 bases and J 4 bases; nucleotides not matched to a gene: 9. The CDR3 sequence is CASSGADRETGNTIYF. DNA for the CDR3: TGTGCCAGCAGTGGGGCGGACAGGGAGACCGGAAACACCATATATTTT.

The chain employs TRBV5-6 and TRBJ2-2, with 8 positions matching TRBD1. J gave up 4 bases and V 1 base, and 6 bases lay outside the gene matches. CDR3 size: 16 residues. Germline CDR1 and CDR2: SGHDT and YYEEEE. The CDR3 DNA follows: TGTGCCAGCAGCTTGCCAGGACAGGGCATCACCGGGGAGCTGTTTTTT. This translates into CASSLPGQGITGELFF.

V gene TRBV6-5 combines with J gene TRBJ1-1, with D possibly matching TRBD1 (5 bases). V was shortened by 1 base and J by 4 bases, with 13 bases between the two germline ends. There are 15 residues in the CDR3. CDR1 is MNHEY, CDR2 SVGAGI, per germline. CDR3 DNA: TGTGCCAGCAGTTACTTTGGCCGGGGGACCACTGAAGCTTTCTTT. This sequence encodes CASSYFGRGTTEAFF.

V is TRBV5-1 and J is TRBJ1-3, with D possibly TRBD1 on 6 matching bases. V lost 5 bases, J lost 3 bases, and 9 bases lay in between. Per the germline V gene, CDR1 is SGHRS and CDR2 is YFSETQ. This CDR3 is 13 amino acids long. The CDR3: CASRGGDGNTIYF. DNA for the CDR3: TGCGCCAGCAGAGGGGGAGATGGAAACACCATATATTTT.

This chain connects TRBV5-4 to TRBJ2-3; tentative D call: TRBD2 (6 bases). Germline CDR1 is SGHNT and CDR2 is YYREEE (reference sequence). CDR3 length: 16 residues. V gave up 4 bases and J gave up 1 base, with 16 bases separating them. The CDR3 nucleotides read TGTGCCAGCAGCCAACGGCGGGGATTTGGCACAGATACGCAGTATTTT. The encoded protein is CASSQRRGFGTDTQYF.

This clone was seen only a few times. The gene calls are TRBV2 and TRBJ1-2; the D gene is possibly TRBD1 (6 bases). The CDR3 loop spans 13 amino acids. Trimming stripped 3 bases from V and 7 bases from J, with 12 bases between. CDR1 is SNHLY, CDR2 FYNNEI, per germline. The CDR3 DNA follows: TGTGCCAGCAGTGACAGGGGTCGGTCTGGCTACACCTTC. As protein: CASSDRGRSGYTF.